The 24 T cell receptor beta chains in this list originate from one sample, sequenced in a study of technical replicates of blood from a handful of donors. The repertoire was sequenced with immunoSEQ multiplex PCR; TCRdb's copy has only in-frame clones and lacks some. Among tens of thousands of clones listed, about 86% were seen once. The sample was PBMCs. The receptors stem from a human donor in good health. Some clones in this sample may be carry-over from other donors' samples.

This chain links TRBV4-1 with TRBJ2-5; 7 nucleotides align to TRBD1. V lost 2 bases to trimming and J lost 3 bases; unmatched junction nucleotides: 6. Germline values: CDR1 MGHRA, CDR2 YSYEKL. The CDR3 extends over 15 amino acids. The CDR3 here is CASSQPWDSKETQYF. The CDR3, as DNA: TGCGCCAGCAGCCAACCTTGGGACAGCAAAGAGACCCAGTACTTC.

The V call is TRBV4-3, the J call TRBJ1-4; a possible D gene is TRBD1 (6 bases). The germline V gene encodes CDR1 LGHNA and CDR2 YSLEER. The germline V and J ends were trimmed by 3 bases and 4 bases, with 9 bases remaining between them. The CDR3 spans 14 residues. CDR3 sequence (DNA): TGCGCCAGCAGCCAGGACAGTCGTAATGAAAAACTGTTTTTT. Amino acids: CASSQDSRNEKLFF.

V usage is TRBV9 and J usage is TRBJ1-3, with D unclear. Trimming removed 0 bases from V and 0 bases from J, with 13 bases in between. The CDR3 is 17 residues long. Germline V CDR1 and CDR2: SGDLS, YYNGEE. The CDR3 loop is CASSVGTGSSSGNTIYF. In DNA, the CDR3 is TGTGCCAGCAGCGTAGGGACGGGGTCGAGCTCTGGAAACACCATATATTTT.

V is TRBV4-1 and J is TRBJ2-1; 12 bases are shared with TRBD2. Germline V gene sequence: CDR1 MGHRA, CDR2 YSYEKL. The CDR3 sequence is 16 residues long. The J segment lost 7 bases and the V segment lost 2 bases, leaving 6 bases of the junction unmatched. The CDR3 protein is CASSQPTSGSSNEQFF. DNA of the CDR3: TGCGCCAGCAGCCAACCGACTAGCGGGAGTAGTAATGAGCAGTTCTTC.

This chain links TRBV5-4 with TRBJ1-1; D call uncertain. CDR1 is SGHNT and CDR2 is YYREEE in the germline V gene (reference sequence). V was clipped by 0 bases and J by 3 bases, with 9 bases between them. This CDR3 region has 14 residues. The CDR3 sequence: CASSLETGYTEAFF. The CDR3 DNA sequence: TGTGCCAGCAGCTTGGAGACGGGGTACACTGAAGCTTTCTTT. The full variable domain, rest sourced from reference TRBV5-4 and TRBJ1-1, is ETGVTQSPTHLIKTRGQQVTLRCSSQSGHNTVSWYQQALGQGPQFIFQYYREEENGRGNFPPRFSGLQFPNYSSELNVNALELDDSALYLCASSLETGYTEAFFGQGTRLTVV.

This clone appeared a single time. The chain's CDR3 is CASSLPRQADTQYF. The CDR3 DNA reads TGTGCCAGCAGCTTACCGAGACAAGCCGATACGCAGTATTTT. The V call is TRBV7-2, the J call TRBJ2-3; the D is unclear. Germline-derived CDR1 and CDR2 are SGHTA and FQGNSA. This CDR3 is built from 14 residues. With 2 bases removed from V and 6 bases from J, the gap between germline ends came to 12 bases.

V is TRBV7-9 and J is TRBJ2-3; 10 positions agree with TRBD2. The germline gives CDR1 SEHNR, CDR2 FQNEAQ (reference sequence). Trimming cost V 5 bases and J 0 bases; bases outside gene matches: 11. This CDR3 is built from 18 residues. CDR3 in DNA: TGTGCCAGCAGCCCACTAGCGGGACCCCGGGGGAGCACAGATACGCAGTATTTT. Protein sequence: CASSPLAGPRGSTDTQYF.

V gene TRBV5-6 combines with J gene TRBJ2-3, with 12 bases fitting TRBD2. The CDR3 runs to 16 residues. Germline V gene data show CDR1 as SGHDT and CDR2 as YYEEEE. The V and J ends lost 4 bases and 1 base, in that order; junction bases with no gene match: 4. CDR3 DNA sequence: TGTGCCAGCAGCCAACTAGCGGGAGGAGGCACAGATACGCAGTATTTT. Translation: CASSQLAGGGTDTQYF. Using reference TRBV5-6 and TRBJ2-3 for the parts outside the CDR3, the full variable domain is DAGVTQSPTHLIKTRGQQVTLRCSPKSGHDTVSWYQQALGQGPQFIFQYYEEEERQRGNFPDRFSGHQFPNYSSELNVNALLLGDSALYLCASSQLAGGGTDTQYFGPGTRLTVL.

The chain links TRBV27 to TRBJ2-7; 10 bases match TRBD2. Germline lookup yields CDR1 MNHEY and CDR2 SMNVEV (reference sequence). Trimming at V came to 4 bases and at J to 11 bases, leaving 8 bases not matched to a gene. This CDR3 has 13 amino acids. The CDR3 region is CASSSRPSGRKYF. CDR3 coding DNA: TGTGCCAGCAGTTCGAGACCTAGCGGGAGAAAGTACTTC.

The chain recombines TRBV10-3 with TRBJ2-1, with 7 bases that match TRBD1. CDR3 length: 14 amino acids. Germline V gene sequence: CDR1 ENHRY, CDR2 SYGVKD. Trimming cost V 0 bases and J 4 bases; bases outside gene matches: 0. CDR3 sequence (DNA): TGTGCCATCAGTGAGTCGGGACAGTACAATGAGCAGTTCTTC. Translating gives CAISESGQYNEQFF.

V is TRBV5-6 and J is TRBJ2-6, with D hard to call. Trimming removed 4 bases from V and 0 bases from J, with 11 bases in between. The CDR3 loop spans 16 amino acids. Germline CDR1 SGHDT, CDR2 YYEEEE. The CDR3 protein is CASSALPSSGANVLTF. DNA for the CDR3: TGTGCCAGCAGCGCCTTACCGAGCTCTGGGGCCAACGTCCTGACTTTC.

The rearrangement links TRBV7-2 to TRBJ2-1, with TRBD2 matching 8 bases. V shed 3 bases and J 9 bases; nucleotides not matched to a gene: 10. This CDR3 is built from 15 residues. Looked up from germline, CDR1 is SGHTA and CDR2 is FQGNSA. DNA for the CDR3: TGTGCCAGCAGCTTTACCGGGGGGGCCGGGGGTGAGCAGTTCTTC. It encodes CASSFTGGAGGEQFF.

This clone was counted once. The V call is TRBV30, the J call TRBJ1-6; 9 bases agree with TRBD1. Germline lookup yields CDR1 GTSNPN and CDR2 SVGIG (reference sequence). This CDR3 is built from 15 residues. V was pared by 0 bases and J by 10 bases, with 7 bases of the junction left unmatched. In DNA form, the CDR3 reads TGTGCCTGGAGTGTCTGGGACAGGGTGACATCACCCCTCCACTTT. Its translation: CAWSVWDRVTSPLHF.

This chain links TRBV14 with TRBJ1-1; D is possibly TRBD1 (5 bases). The germline V gene encodes CDR1 SGHDN and CDR2 FVKESK. This CDR3 is built from 14 residues. The ends were cut back, 4 bases at V and 4 bases at J, with 13 bases in the middle. The CDR3 loop reads CASSPLGRGTEAFF. DNA for the CDR3: TGTGCCAGCAGCCCGTTGGGGCGGGGCACTGAAGCTTTCTTT. Full variable domain (remainder filled in from reference TRBV14 and TRBJ1-1): EAGVTQFPSHSVIEKGQTVTLRCDPISGHDNLYWYRRVMGKEIKFLLHFVKESKQDESGMPNNRFLAERTGGTYSTLKVQPAELEDSGVYFCASSPLGRGTEAFFGQGTRLTVV.

V gene TRBV12-5 combines with J gene TRBJ2-1; perhaps TRBD1 as D (6 bases). This CDR3 region has 19 residues. The V end was cut by 5 bases, the J end by 4 bases, with 27 bases between. CDR1 is LGHNT, CDR2 FRNRAP, per germline. In DNA form, the CDR3 reads TGTGCTAGTGGTGCCCCAGGGGCTACGATCTCGTTTTCGTACAATGAGCAGTTCTTC. Protein sequence: CASGAPGATISFSYNEQFF.

V gene TRBV9 combines with J gene TRBJ2-5; D may be TRBD1 (5 bases). Germline CDR1 is SGDLS and CDR2 is YYNGEE. V dropped 3 bases and J dropped 0 bases, with 15 bases sitting between them. The CDR3 is 16 amino acids. CDR3 in DNA: TGTGCCAGCAGCGCGGACACTTTCTACTACCAAGAGACCCAGTACTTC. Amino acid sequence: CASSADTFYYQETQYF.

In DNA form, the CDR3 reads TGCAGTGTCCAATTCCGAGGGCCCCAGCATTTT. This codes for CSVQFRGPQHF. J is TRBJ1-5 and V is TRBV20-1; D gene uncertain. There are 11 residues in the CDR3. Trimming cost V 7 bases and J 9 bases, with 13 bases left between them. Germline loops: CDR1 DFQATT, CDR2 SNEGSKA (reference sequence).

The chain links TRBV19 to TRBJ1-1, with a tentative D call TRBD1 (6 bases). The V gene lost 3 bases and the J gene lost 1 base, with 9 bases spanning the gap. Germline V gene lookup returns CDR1 LNHDA and CDR2 SQIVND (reference sequence). The CDR3 runs to 14 residues. The CDR3 DNA reads TGTGCCAGTAGTATTCAGGGGCCGAACACTGAAGCTTTCTTT. Translating gives CASSIQGPNTEAFF.

This clone was detected a few times. The V and J genes are TRBV5-1 and TRBJ1-1; 12 bases line up with TRBD1. In germline, CDR1 is SGHRS, CDR2 YFSETQ. The CDR3 totals 15 residues. J lost 8 bases, V lost 3 bases, and 8 bases had no gene match. CDR3 in amino acids: CASSYEGQGASEAFF. CDR3 nucleotides: TGCGCCAGCAGCTACGAGGGACAGGGGGCTTCAGAAGCTTTCTTT. Full variable domain (outside the CDR3, taken from reference TRBV5-1 and TRBJ1-1): KAGVTQTPRYLIKTRGQQVTLSCSPISGHRSVSWYQQTPGQGLQFLFEYFSETQRNKGNFPGRFSGRQFSNSRSEMNVSTLELGDSALYLCASSYEGQGASEAFFGQGTRLTVV.

The chain recombines TRBV19 with TRBJ1-2; D might be TRBD1 (5 bases). The CDR3 is made up of 13 amino acids. Trimming left V 7 bases short and J 8 bases short, with 17 bases between. Germline values: CDR1 LNHDA, CDR2 SQIVND (reference sequence). CDR3 amino acids: CASNTRRGEGYTF. As DNA, the CDR3 is TGTGCCAGTAATACACGGCGGGGCGAGGGCTACACCTTC.

The chain carries TRBV10-1 and TRBJ1-5; D possibly corresponds to TRBD1 (5 bases). Trimming cost V 8 bases and J 10 bases, with 18 bases left between them. The CDR3 has 13 residues. The V gene's germline CDR1 is WNHNN and CDR2 SYGVQD (reference sequence). The CDR3 is CASPTSREVPQHF. The CDR3 nucleotides are TGCGCCAGCCCCACCTCCAGGGAGGTACCCCAGCATTTT.

The rearrangement uses TRBV11-3 and TRBJ2-1; D may be TRBD2 (5 bases). The CDR3 runs 13 residues. V dropped 1 base and J dropped 10 bases, with 11 bases sitting between them. Germline assignment: CDR1 SGHNT and CDR2 YENEEA. CDR3 protein: CASSLVSGGEQFF. As DNA, the CDR3 is TGTGCCAGCAGCTTAGTATCCGGAGGAGAGCAGTTCTTC. The full variable domain, in which reference TRBV11-3 and TRBJ2-1 provide the parts outside the CDR3, is EAGVVQSPRYKIIEKKQPVAFWCNPISGHNTLYWYLQNLGQGPELLIRYENEEAVDDSQLPKDRFSAERLKGVDSTLKIQPAELGDSAVYLCASSLVSGGEQFFGPGTRLTVL.

The V gene is TRBV6-5, the J gene TRBJ2-6; tentatively, D is TRBD1 (6 bases). Germline CDR1 is MNHEY and CDR2 is SVGAGI. Trimming cost V 6 bases and J 1 base, with 10 bases left between them. The CDR3 extends over 15 amino acids. The CDR3 nucleotides read TGTGCCAGCAGGGTAACAGGGTCTGGGGCCAACGTCCTGACTTTC. Translated: CASRVTGSGANVLTF.

As DNA, the CDR3 is TGCGCCAGCAGCCAAGATCGGTGGGTGGGTAGCGGGATGCTTTACGAGCAGTACTTC. Its translation is CASSQDRWVGSGMLYEQYF. The chain is built from TRBV4-3 and TRBJ2-7; TRBD2 matches 8 bases. The CDR3 totals 19 residues. In germline, CDR1 is LGHNA, CDR2 YSLEER. Trimming cost V 0 bases and J 4 bases; bases outside gene matches: 17.